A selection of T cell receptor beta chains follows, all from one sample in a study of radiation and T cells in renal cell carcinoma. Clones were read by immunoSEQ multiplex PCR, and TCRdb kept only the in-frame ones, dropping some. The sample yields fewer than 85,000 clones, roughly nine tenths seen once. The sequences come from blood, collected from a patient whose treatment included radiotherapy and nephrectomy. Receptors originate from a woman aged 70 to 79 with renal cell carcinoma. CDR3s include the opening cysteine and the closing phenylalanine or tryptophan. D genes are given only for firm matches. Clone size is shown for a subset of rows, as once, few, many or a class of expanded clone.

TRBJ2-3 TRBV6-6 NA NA CASSYSSFLDTQYF TGTGCCAGCAGTTACTCGTCGTTTCTGGATACGCAGTATTTT
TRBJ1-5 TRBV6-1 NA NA CASSRTEFNQPQHF TGTGCCAGCAGCAGGACAGAATTTAATCAGCCCCAGCATTTT
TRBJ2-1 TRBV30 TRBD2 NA CAWRASGGAPYNEQFF TGTGCCTGGAGAGCTAGCGGGGGGGCCCCCTACAATGAGCAGTTCTTC
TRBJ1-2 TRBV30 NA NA CAWSVDHYGYTF TGTGCCTGGAGTGTGGATCACTATGGCTACACCTTC
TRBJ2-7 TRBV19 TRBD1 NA CASSPTGGYEQYF TGTGCCAGTAGTCCCACAGGGGGCTACGAGCAGTACTTC
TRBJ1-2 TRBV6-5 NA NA CASSYSGVYGYTF TGTGCCAGCAGTTACTCGGGAGTCTATGGCTACACCTTC
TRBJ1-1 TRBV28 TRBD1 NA CASSLGQGWTEAFF TGTGCCAGCAGTTTAGGACAGGGGTGGACTGAAGCTTTCTTT
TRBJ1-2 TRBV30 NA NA CAWTDAYGYTF TGTGCCTGGACGGACGCCTATGGCTACACCTTC
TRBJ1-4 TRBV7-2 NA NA CASSLAGGTREKLFF TGTGCCAGCAGCTTAGCAGGGGGGACGCGTGAAAAACTGTTTTTT
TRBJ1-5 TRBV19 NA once CASSMVGNQPQHF TGTGCCAGTAGTATGGTGGGGAATCAGCCCCAGCATTTT
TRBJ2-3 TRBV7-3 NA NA CASSLSTSTDTQYF TGTGCCAGCAGCTTATCTACATCCACAGATACGCAGTATTTT
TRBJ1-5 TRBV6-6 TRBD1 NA CASSRNDRGNQPQHF TGTGCCAGTTCCCGGAACGACAGGGGCAATCAGCCCCAGCATTTT
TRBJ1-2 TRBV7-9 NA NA CASSEGQFYGYTF TGTGCCAGCAGCGAAGGACAGTTTTATGGCTACACCTTC
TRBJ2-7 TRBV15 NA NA CATSRGVGYEQYF TGTGCCACCAGCAGAGGGGTCGGCTACGAGCAGTACTTC
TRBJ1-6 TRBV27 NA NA CASSHRDPPSLHF TGTGCCAGCAGTCACAGGGACCCCCCGTCCCTCCACTTT
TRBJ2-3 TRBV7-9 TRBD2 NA CASSPSGGLGTDTQYF TGTGCCAGCAGCCCTAGCGGGGGGCTGGGGACAGATACGCAGTATTTT
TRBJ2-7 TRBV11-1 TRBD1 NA CASSFGQGGYEQYF TGTGCCAGCAGCTTCGGACAGGGGGGCTACGAGCAGTACTTC
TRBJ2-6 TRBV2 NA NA CASTPLFAWGAGANVLTF TGTGCCAGCACCCCCTTGTTCGCTTGGGGTGCTGGGGCCAACGTCCTGACTTTC
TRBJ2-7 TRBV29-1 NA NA CSVGGAGPHREQYF TGCAGCGTTGGGGGGGCGGGGCCCCACCGCGAGCAGTACTTC
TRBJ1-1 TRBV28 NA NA CASSPHVRRGNTEAFF TGTGCCAGCAGCCCCCATGTGAGGAGGGGGAACACTGAAGCTTTCTTT
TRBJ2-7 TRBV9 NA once CASSGELMVRYSYEQYF TGTGCCAGCAGCGGGGAATTAATGGTTAGATACTCCTACGAGCAGTACTTC
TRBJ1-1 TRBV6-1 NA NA CASSAAAFMNTEAFF TGTGCCAGCAGTGCGGCAGCCTTCATGAACACTGAAGCTTTCTTT
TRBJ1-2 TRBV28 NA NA CASSLLQPNYGYTF TGTGCCAGCAGTTTATTGCAGCCTAACTATGGCTACACCTTC
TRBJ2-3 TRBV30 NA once CAWSVVGSLSTDTQYF TGTGCCTGGAGTGTAGTCGGAAGTTTAAGCACAGATACGCAGTATTTT
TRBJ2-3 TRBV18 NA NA CASSPPSTDTQYF TGTGCCAGCTCACCCCCTAGCACAGATACGCAGTATTTT
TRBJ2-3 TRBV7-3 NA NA CASSLQGAVDTQYF TGTGCCAGCAGCTTACAAGGGGCCGTAGATACGCAGTATTTT
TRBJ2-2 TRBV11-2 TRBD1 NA CASSLRDRTGTGPGELFF TGTGCCAGCAGCTTAAGGGACCGGACAGGAACGGGACCCGGGGAGCTGTTTTTT
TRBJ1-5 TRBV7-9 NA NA CASSRDIGNSNQPQHF TGTGCCAGCAGCCGTGACATAGGGAATAGCAATCAGCCCCAGCATTTT
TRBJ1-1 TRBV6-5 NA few CASSLVGRQKTEAFF TGTGCCAGCAGTTTGGTTGGGAGGCAAAAAACTGAAGCTTTCTTT
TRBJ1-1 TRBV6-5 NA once CASSYSDGRTEAFF TGTGCCAGCAGTTACTCGGACGGCCGGACTGAAGCTTTCTTT
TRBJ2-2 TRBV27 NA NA CASSLSPGNTGELFF TGTGCCAGCAGTTTATCGCCGGGGAACACCGGGGAGCTGTTTTTT
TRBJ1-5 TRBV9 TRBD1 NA CASSVGQGMNQPQHF TGTGCCAGCAGCGTAGGACAGGGAATGAATCAGCCCCAGCATTTT
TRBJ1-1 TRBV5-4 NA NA CASSSDRLGTEAFF TGTGCCAGCAGCTCGGACCGGCTCGGTACTGAAGCTTTCTTT
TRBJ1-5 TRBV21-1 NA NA CATSHPLADQPQHF TGTGCCACCTCTCACCCATTGGCAGATCAGCCCCAGCATTTT
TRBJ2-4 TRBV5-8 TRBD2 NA CASSRTSGGLAKNIQYF TGTGCCAGCAGCCGGACTAGCGGGGGGCTCGCCAAAAACATTCAGTACTTC
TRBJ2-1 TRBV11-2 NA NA CASSPGTSSYNEQFF TGTGCCAGCAGCCCCGGGACTTCCTCCTACAATGAGCAGTTCTTC
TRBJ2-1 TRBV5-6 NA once CASSLTLGQGQFF TGTGCCAGCAGCTTGACTTTAGGCCAAGGGCAGTTCTTC
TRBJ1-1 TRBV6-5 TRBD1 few CASSSRQGMNTEAFF TGTGCCAGCAGTTCTCGACAGGGAATGAACACTGAAGCTTTCTTT
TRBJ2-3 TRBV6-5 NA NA CASSLTVPESTDTQYF TGTGCCAGCAGTTTGACAGTGCCTGAGAGCACAGATACGCAGTATTTT
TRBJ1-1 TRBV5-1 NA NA CASSKGEVLTEAFF TGCGCCAGCAGCAAGGGAGAGGTTCTCACTGAAGCTTTCTTT
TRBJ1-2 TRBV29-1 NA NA CSVEKEGFYGYTF TGCAGCGTTGAGAAGGAGGGGTTCTATGGCTACACCTTC
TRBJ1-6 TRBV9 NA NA CASSVGESSYNSPLHF TGTGCCAGCAGCGTAGGGGAGAGCTCCTATAATTCACCCCTCCACTTT
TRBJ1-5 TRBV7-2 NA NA CASAGTRDQPQHF TGTGCCAGCGCCGGGACACGAGATCAGCCCCAGCATTTT
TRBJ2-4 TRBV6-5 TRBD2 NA CASRGGIAKNIQYF TGTGCCAGCAGGGGGGGGATAGCCAAAAACATTCAGTACTTC
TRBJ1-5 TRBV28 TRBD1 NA CASKGGQGGNQPQHF TGTGCCAGCAAAGGGGGACAGGGAGGCAATCAGCCCCAGCATTTT